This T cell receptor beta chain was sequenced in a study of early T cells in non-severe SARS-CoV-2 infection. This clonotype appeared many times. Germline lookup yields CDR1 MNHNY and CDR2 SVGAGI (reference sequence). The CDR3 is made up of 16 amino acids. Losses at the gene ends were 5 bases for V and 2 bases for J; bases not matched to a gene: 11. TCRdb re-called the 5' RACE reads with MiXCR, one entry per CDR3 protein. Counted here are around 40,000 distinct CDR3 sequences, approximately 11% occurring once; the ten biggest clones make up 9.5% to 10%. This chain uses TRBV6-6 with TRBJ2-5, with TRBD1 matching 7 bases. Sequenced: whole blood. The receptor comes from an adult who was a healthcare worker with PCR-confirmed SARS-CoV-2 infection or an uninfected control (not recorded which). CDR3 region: CASSPRQGFTQETQYF. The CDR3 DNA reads TGTGCCAGCAGTCCCCGACAGGGTTTTACGCAAGAGACCCAGTACTTC.